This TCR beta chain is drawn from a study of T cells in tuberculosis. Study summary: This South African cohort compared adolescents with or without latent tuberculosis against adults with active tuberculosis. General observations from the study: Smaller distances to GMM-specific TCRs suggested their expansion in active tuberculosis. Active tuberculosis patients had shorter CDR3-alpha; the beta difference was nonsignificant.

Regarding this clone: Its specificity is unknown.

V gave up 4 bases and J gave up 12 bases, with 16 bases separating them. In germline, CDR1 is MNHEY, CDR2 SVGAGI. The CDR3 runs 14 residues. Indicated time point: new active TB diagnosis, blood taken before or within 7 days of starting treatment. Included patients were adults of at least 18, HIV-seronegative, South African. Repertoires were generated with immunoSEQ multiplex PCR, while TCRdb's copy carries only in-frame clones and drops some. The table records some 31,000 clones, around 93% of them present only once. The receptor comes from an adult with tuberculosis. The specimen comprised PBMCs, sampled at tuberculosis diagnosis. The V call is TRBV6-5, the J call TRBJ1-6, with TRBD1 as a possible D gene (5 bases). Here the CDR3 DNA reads TGTGCCAGCAGTTTGGGACTTCCTGCCCAACCCCTCCACTTT. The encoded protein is CASSLGLPAQPLHF.